This paragraph reports one TCR beta chain. This clonotype was seen at least ten times. No antigen is known for it. One base away there is no much larger clone; base qualities are not given. Looking up the germline V gene (reference sequence) yields CDR1 SGHAT and CDR2 FQDESV. Trimmed from V: 5 bases; trimmed from J: 5 bases; junction bases lacking a gene match: 13. The CDR3 has 16 amino acids, counting the end cysteine and phenylalanine. CDR3 DNA only is kept here, 48 bases in frame from base 1. This sample is part of a study of Graves' ophthalmopathy and Graves' hyperthyroidism (dated by TCRdb to the late 2010s). For the wider study: Peripheral blood was collected at initial diagnosis, before any treatment. To tell Graves' ophthalmopathy apart from Graves' hyperthyroidism, and to predict which patients would progress to ophthalmopathy, the study relied on TCR beta repertoire signatures. In total, 135 blood samples were TCR-sequenced: 43 ophthalmopathy, about 75 hyperthyroidism and approximately 17 hyperthyroidism-to-ophthalmopathy patients. To explore V-J signatures that separate ophthalmopathy from hyperthyroidism, a discovery set of more than 95 patients was enrolled, consisting of roughly 45 with ophthalmopathy and under 65 with stable hyperthyroidism. For independent validation, a separate cohort was made up of 18 hyperthyroidism patients plus 17 patients who later progressed from hyperthyroidism to ophthalmopathy. In over 5 hyperthyroidism patients, the T-cell repertoire of thyroid tissue was compared with the T-cell repertoire of blood. Following sample collection, hyperthyroidism patients were given methimazole at a starting dose of 30 mg daily, and ophthalmopathy patients were given high-dose intravenous methylprednisolone. The roughly 91 discovery patients were randomly split 7:3 into training and test sets. Overall study outcomes, separate from this receptor: In validation, the model predicted ophthalmopathy progression with nearly 71% sensitivity and roughly 72% specificity; some 13 predicted patients were CT-confirmed with GO in a median of roughly 6.8 months. Most expanded thyroid clonotypes with frequency above 0.001 were also detected in blood, suggesting blood repertoires may reflect the thyroid immune response. Ophthalmopathy was separated from stable hyperthyroidism by the 13-signature model with more than 85% sensitivity and less than 82% specificity in cross-validation and with 80%/75% in the test set. No statistical method was used to predetermine the sample size, and group allocation was not hidden from the investigators.

For repertoire sequencing, TCR beta CDR3 regions were amplified from RNA transcripts. The first round of RT-PCR was done with HTBI primers and the Qiagen OneStep RT-PCR kit, and was followed by a second round of multiplex PCR, then size selection and purification. The libraries underwent paired-end sequencing with 100 bp reads on an Illumina HiSeq2000. Per the authors' processing: SOAPnuke was used for read processing, and reads with adapters, uncalled bases, a mean Phred below 15, or no exact constant-primer or identifier match were discarded. COPE v1.2.5 was used to merge high-quality paired reads. Each unique nucleotide sequence was treated as a clonotype, and MiTCR v1.1 was used to align the clonotypes to the IMGT TRB V, D and J references. Analysis was restricted to V-J combinations with a frequency above 0.0001, which covered over 98% of repertoires. For each V-J combination, a TCR clonal expansion and chaos score was defined as the ratio of F50 clonal expansion to chaos observed in the TCRdist matrix. Welch's t-statistics and random forest were used to reduce the features to 10 to 15 V-J combinations, which were then used as input to a naive Bayes classifier. The similarity between thyroid and blood repertoires was quantified using the Morisita-Horn index. The public reads were reanalyzed by TCRdb: fastp trimming at Q25, MiXCR alignment, in-frame beta chains only. For every CDR3 protein sequence, its rows merge into one entry that carries the most common genes and DNA. TCRdb's processing, not the authors' own work, is the source of the V and J calls. A total of 500,000 to 700,000 distinct CDR3 sequences appear in this sample, about 20% of them only once. The ten largest make up roughly 6.9% of the sample.

Hyperthyroidism was defined as stable when no progression to ophthalmopathy occurred within 18 months of follow-up. Patients with hyperthyroidism were aged 18 to 65 years, had been newly diagnosed, and had a disease duration of less than 2 months. Patients with other autoimmune diseases, uncontrolled infections, pregnancy or lactation were excluded. Clinical symptoms, serum thyroxine, TRAb, thyroid ultrasound and orbital computed tomography were used for diagnosis. Using Ficoll-Paque density gradient centrifugation, PBMCs were isolated from less than 13 ml of fresh peripheral blood. Trizol reagent was used to extract the total RNA, and its quality was then checked on an Agilent 2100 Bioanalyzer.

What was sequenced was peripheral blood. The receptor chain draws on TRBV11-1 and TRBJ1-1; 8 central bases correspond to TRBD1. This clonotype was obtained from a woman under 30 with stable Graves' hyperthyroidism. Some clones in this sample may be carry-over from other donors' samples. Donor details come from another sample of the same person, matched by shared clones. This receptor carries the CDR3 CASSPTRTGPGTEAFF. The nucleotides read TGTGCCAGCAGCCCAACCCGGACAGGGCCCGGGACTGAAGCTTTCTTT.